This T cell receptor (beta chain) stems from a study of regulatory T cells in long-lasting Graves disease. The wider study: The study enrolled newly diagnosed Graves' patients on antithyroid drugs under 3 months.

Researchers made TCR beta libraries by using iRepertoire HTBI primers and running Arm-PCR on CDR3 regions. TCRdb passed the multiplex PCR reads through MiXCR, listing each CDR3 protein once. The sample yields about 620,000 distinct CDR3 sequences, 16% seen once. Points from the study as a whole: Persistent cases favored TRBV28, TRBJ1-2 and TRBJ2-5. New patients shared fewer public clonotypes (roughly 910) than persistent patients did (fewer than 3,000).

CDR1 and CDR2 from the germline V gene are MNHEY and SMNVEV (reference sequence). The CDR3 is 15 amino acids. The V gene end was trimmed by 4 bases and the J gene end by 5 bases; junction bases not matched to a gene: 8. Time point defined: newly diagnosed GD, antithyroid drugs for less than 3 months. PBMCs provided the RNA from which the TCR library was made. Note on this clonotype: Its target is unknown.

These data were also filed under a second study, of T cells in Graves' hyperthyroidism and ophthalmopathy. That study adds: Those with hyperthyroidism were 18 to 65 years old, newly diagnosed, and ill for under 2 months.

The clonotype was recovered from a woman in her twenties or thirties with Graves disease. The chain combines TRBV27 with TRBJ2-5, with 9 bases fitting TRBD2. The sample was peripheral blood mononuclear cells (PBMCs), taken at new diagnosis, from a patient treated with antithyroid drugs. CDR3 DNA sequence: TGTGCCAGCAGTTCAGAGCTAGCGGGGTGGGAGACCCAGTACTTC. Translation: CASSSELAGWETQYF.